Each of the 12 T cell receptor beta chains below was sequenced from the same sample in a study of T cells after yellow fever vaccination. TCRdb re-analysed the 5' RACE reads in MiXCR, keeping a single row per CDR3 protein. Of under 300,000 distinct CDR3 sequences in the sample, 6.9% were seen once. The sample was CD4+ T cells sorted from PBMCs, taken 15 days after the yellow fever booster vaccination. These receptors were obtained from a man in his thirties or forties who received the YFV17D yellow fever vaccine.

This clonotype was counted ten times or more. The chain employs TRBV13 and TRBJ2-7, with TRBD2 identical over 7 bases. The CDR3 contains 13 residues. Germline V lookup: CDR1 PRHDT, CDR2 FYEKMQ (reference sequence). V trimming: 2 bases; J trimming: 6 bases; junction bases outside the gene matches: 4. CDR3 sequence: CASSLWTGGEQYF. Written as DNA, the CDR3 is TGTGCCAGCAGCTTATGGACGGGGGGCGAGCAGTACTTC.

A few counts support this clonotype. The V call is TRBV11-2, the J call TRBJ2-6; 9 bases align to TRBD1. The V gene end was trimmed by 2 bases and the J gene end by 1 base; junction bases not matched to a gene: 12. This CDR3 has 20 amino acids. The V gene's germline CDR1 is SGHAT and CDR2 FQNNGV. DNA of the CDR3: TGTGCCAGCAGCTTAAAGGGACAGGGTGATCAGTATTCTGGGGCCAACGTCCTGACTTTC. Its translation: CASSLKGQGDQYSGANVLTF.

The table lists this clonotype with many counts. The chain uses TRBV20-1 and TRBJ2-3; D possibly corresponds to TRBD1 (5 bases). The CDR3 has 14 amino acids. Trimming removed 2 bases at V and 0 bases at J, with 9 bases between. Germline V gives CDR1 DFQATT, CDR2 SNEGSKA (reference sequence). The CDR3 protein is CSARQGVSTDTQYF. As DNA, the CDR3 is TGCAGTGCTAGACAGGGTGTAAGCACAGATACGCAGTATTTT.

The chain joins TRBV30 to TRBJ2-5; the D gene is possibly TRBD2 (5 bases). Trimming took off 6 bases at V and 7 bases at J, with 18 bases between the two ends. The CDR3 is made up of 13 amino acids. Germline CDR1 is GTSNPN and CDR2 is SVGIG (reference sequence). CDR3: CACTSPGGGTQYF. Written as DNA, the CDR3 is TGTGCCTGTACGAGCCCCGGAGGCGGGACCCAGTACTTC.

CDR3: CASSQVGPSGAGETQYF. CDR3 bases: TGCGCCAGCAGCCAAGTCGGTCCGTCGGGGGCCGGGGAGACCCAGTACTTC. This chain joins TRBV4-3 and TRBJ2-5, with D possibly being TRBD1 or TRBD2 (6 bases each). The CDR3 is 17 amino acids. Trimming left V 1 base short and J 5 bases short, with 20 bases between. Per germline, CDR1 LGHNA and CDR2 YSLEER.

The chain uses TRBV6-2 or TRBV6-3 and TRBJ2-1; D gene unclear. The CDR3 is 14 residues long. V was clipped by 3 bases and J by 6 bases, with 12 bases between them. Germline CDR1 MNHEY, CDR2 SVGEGT. The CDR3 region has the DNA TGTGCCAGCAGTTATGTGGGTTTGTCCAATGAGCAGTTCTTC. This sequence encodes CASSYVGLSNEQFF.

This clonotype was detected many times. V is TRBV5-6 and J is TRBJ2-4; 10 nucleotides align to TRBD2. The CDR3 is 12 residues long. The germline CDR1 and CDR2 sequences are SGHDT and YYEEEE. J gave up 15 bases and V 2 bases, and 5 bases lay outside the gene matches. The CDR3 loop is CASSLGLAAMYF. The CDR3 bases are TGTGCCAGCAGCTTAGGACTAGCGGCCATGTACTTC.

This clonotype was detected many times. This chain joins TRBV3-1 and TRBJ2-1; 9 bases are shared with TRBD2. This CDR3 has 16 residues. The V gene end was trimmed by 4 bases and the J gene end by 3 bases; junction bases not matched to a gene: 7. Per the germline V gene, CDR1 is LGHDT and CDR2 is YNNKEL (reference sequence). The CDR3 sequence: CASSRQLAGRYNEQFF. CDR3 nucleotide sequence: TGTGCCAGCAGCCGTCAACTAGCGGGCCGCTACAATGAGCAGTTCTTC.

J is TRBJ2-7 and V is TRBV28; 8 nucleotides line up with TRBD1. The CDR3 spans 16 residues. Germline assignment: CDR1 MDHEN and CDR2 SYDVKM. V was pared by 3 bases and J by 2 bases, with 9 bases of the junction left unmatched. The DNA of the CDR3 is TGTGCCAGCAGTTTTCTCGGACAGGGCCGAGCCTACGAGCAGTACTTC. Amino acids: CASSFLGQGRAYEQYF.

Comment on this clonotype: A read error may explain this, as a much larger clone is one base away. The rearrangement joins TRBV7-9 to TRBJ2-5; D remains ambiguous. V gave up 5 bases and J gave up 3 bases, with 4 bases separating them. The germline V gene has CDR1 SEHNR and CDR2 FQNEAQ (reference sequence). The CDR3 is 11 amino acids. The CDR3 region has the DNA TGTGCCAGCAGCCACGAAGAGACCCAGTACTTC. This sequence encodes CASSHEETQYF. Based on the CDR3 plus reference TRBV7-9 and TRBJ2-5, the full variable domain is DTGVSQNPRHKITKRGQNVTFRCDPISEHNRLYWYRQTLGQGPEFLTYFQNEAQLEKSRLLSDRFSAERPKGSFSTLEIQRTEQGDSAMYLCASSHEETQYFGPGTRLLVL.

This clonotype was seen a few times. The rearrangement uses TRBV11-1 and TRBJ2-2, with 7 bases aligning to TRBD1. V was clipped by 1 base and J by 2 bases; unmatched bases: 13. CDR1 is SGHAT, CDR2 FQDESV, per germline (reference sequence). The CDR3 contains 19 residues. CDR3: CASSLVPRRTGRNTGELFF. As DNA, the CDR3 is TGTGCCAGCAGCTTAGTCCCCCGTCGGACAGGCAGAAACACCGGGGAGCTGTTTTTT.

This clonotype has at least ten counts. The chain links TRBV5-1 to TRBJ2-2, with TRBD2 identical over 9 bases. Germline lookup yields CDR1 SGHRS and CDR2 YFSETQ. V was pared by 4 bases and J by 5 bases, with 3 bases of the junction left unmatched. This CDR3 comprises 14 residues. CDR3 protein: CASSLTSGTGELFF. As DNA, the CDR3 is TGCGCCAGCAGCCTGACTAGCGGTACCGGGGAGCTGTTTTTT.